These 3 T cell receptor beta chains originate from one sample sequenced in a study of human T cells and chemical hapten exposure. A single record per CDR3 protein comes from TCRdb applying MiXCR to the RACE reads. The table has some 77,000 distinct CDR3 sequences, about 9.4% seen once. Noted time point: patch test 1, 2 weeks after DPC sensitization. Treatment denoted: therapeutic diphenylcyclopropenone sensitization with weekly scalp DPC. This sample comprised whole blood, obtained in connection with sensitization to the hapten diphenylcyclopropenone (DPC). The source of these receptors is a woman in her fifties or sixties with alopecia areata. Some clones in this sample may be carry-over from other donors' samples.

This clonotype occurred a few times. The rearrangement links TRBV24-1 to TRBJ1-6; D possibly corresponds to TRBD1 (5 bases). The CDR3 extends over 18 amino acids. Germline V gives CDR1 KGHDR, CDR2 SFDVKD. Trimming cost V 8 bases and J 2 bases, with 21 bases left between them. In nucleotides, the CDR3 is TGTGCCACCACGATCAAGATAGGGGAGAGGACCTATAATTCACCCCTCCACTTT. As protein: CATTIKIGERTYNSPLHF.

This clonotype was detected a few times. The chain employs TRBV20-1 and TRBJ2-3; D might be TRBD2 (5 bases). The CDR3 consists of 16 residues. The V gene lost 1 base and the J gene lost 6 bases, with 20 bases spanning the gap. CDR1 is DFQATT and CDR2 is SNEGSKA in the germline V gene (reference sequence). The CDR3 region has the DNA TGCAGTGCTAGAGGCGGTTTAGGTTCCTCGGGGGATACGCAGTATTTT. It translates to CSARGGLGSSGDTQYF.

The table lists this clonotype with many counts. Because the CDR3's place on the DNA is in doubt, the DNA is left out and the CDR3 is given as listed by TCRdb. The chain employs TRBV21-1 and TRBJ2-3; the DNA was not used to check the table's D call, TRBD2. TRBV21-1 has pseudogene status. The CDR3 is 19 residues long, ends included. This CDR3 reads CASRKWGLAVALGTDTQYF.